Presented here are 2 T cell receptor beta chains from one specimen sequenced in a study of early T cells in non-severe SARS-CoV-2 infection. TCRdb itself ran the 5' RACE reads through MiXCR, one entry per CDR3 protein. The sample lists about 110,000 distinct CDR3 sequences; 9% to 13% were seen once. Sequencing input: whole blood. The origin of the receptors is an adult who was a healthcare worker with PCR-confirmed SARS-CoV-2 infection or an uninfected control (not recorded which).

The CDR3 sequence: CSASGQIYEQYF. CDR3 nucleotides: TGCAGTGCTTCAGGACAGATCTACGAGCAGTACTTC. The chain combines TRBV20-1 with TRBJ2-7; a possible D gene is TRBD1 (6 bases). The CDR3 consists of 12 residues. Trimming removed 5 bases from V and 3 bases from J, with 11 bases in between. CDR1 and CDR2 (germline): DFQATT, SNEGSKA (reference sequence).

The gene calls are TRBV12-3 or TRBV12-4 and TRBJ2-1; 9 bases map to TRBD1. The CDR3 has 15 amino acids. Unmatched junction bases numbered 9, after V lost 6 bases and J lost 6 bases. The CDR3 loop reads CASRLAQGARNEQFF. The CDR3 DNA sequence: TGTGCCAGCAGGCTCGCACAGGGGGCGCGCAATGAGCAGTTCTTC.